These 19 T cell receptor beta chains were sequenced from one sample in a study of CD8 T cells in ankylosing spondylitis. TCRdb re-called the 5' RACE reads through MiXCR, storing one row per CDR3 protein. This table has 290,000 or so distinct CDR3 sequences, roughly 20% appearing once. Sequencing was performed on blood, either unsorted or a sorted T cell fraction (not recorded which). The origin of the receptors is a female donor with ankylosing spondylitis or in good health (not recorded which).

This rearrangement joins TRBV5-5 to TRBJ1-1; D remains ambiguous. The V gene lost 0 bases and the J gene lost 5 bases, with 8 bases spanning the gap. Germline values: CDR1 SGHKS, CDR2 YYEKEE (reference sequence). This CDR3 comprises 13 residues. The CDR3 DNA sequence: TGTGCCAGCAGCTTGGAGGTGGGGACTGAAGCTTTCTTT. This gives the protein CASSLEVGTEAFF.

This clonotype has more than one count but fewer than ten. This sequence joins TRBV12-3 or TRBV12-4 and TRBJ2-1, with 10 bases identical to TRBD1. There are 15 residues in the CDR3. J was trimmed by 4 bases and V by 7 bases; bases with no gene match: 7. The DNA of the CDR3 is TGTGCCAGCACCCCGGACAGGGGGAAATACAATGAGCAGTTCTTC. Its translation is CASTPDRGKYNEQFF.

This clonotype came up a few times. This chain connects TRBV12-3 or TRBV12-4 to TRBJ2-5, with TRBD2 identical over 7 bases. V shed 5 bases and J 4 bases; nucleotides not matched to a gene: 10. CDR3 length: 15 amino acids. CDR3 DNA: TGTGCCAGCAGTATGGGCGGGAGAATGGGAGAGACCCAGTACTTC. This translates into CASSMGGRMGETQYF.

The CDR3 DNA reads TGTGCCAGCAGTTTAGCTCTTCGTGGGACAGGGAATGAAAAACTGTTTTTT. Amino acid sequence: CASSLALRGTGNEKLFF. V gene TRBV12-3 or TRBV12-4 combines with J gene TRBJ1-4; 9 nucleotides match TRBD1. V shed 0 bases, J shed 5 bases, and the junction held 7 bases outside the gene matches. The CDR3 covers 17 residues.

This clonotype appeared a few times. The chain has TRBV6-5 and TRBJ1-6; TRBD1 matches at 7 bases. Germline V CDR1 and CDR2: MNHEY, SVGAGI. The length of the CDR3 is 16 residues. Germline trimming cut 0 bases from V and 9 bases from J; bases unmatched to any gene: 8. In nucleotides, the CDR3 is TGTGCCAGCAGTTACTCAGACAGGGCCTCCGGTTCACCCCTCCACTTT. This sequence encodes CASSYSDRASGSPLHF.

This clonotype turned up a few times. CDR3 loop: CSTLLAGAETQYF. DNA of the CDR3: TGCAGCACCCTCCTAGCGGGAGCAGAGACCCAGTACTTC. The chain links TRBV29-1 to TRBJ2-5; 10 bases are a match to TRBD2. The germline gives CDR1 SQVTM, CDR2 ANQGSEA. Trimming took 8 bases from V and 4 from J; bases not matched to a gene: 7. The CDR3 is made up of 13 amino acids. The full variable domain, completed using reference TRBV29-1 and TRBJ2-5, is SAVISQKPSRDICQRGTSLTIQCQVDSQVTMMFWYRQQPGQSLTLIATANQGSEATYESGFVIDKFPISRPNLTFSTLTVSNMSPEDSSIYLCSTLLAGAETQYFGPGTRLLVL.

This clonotype appeared a few times. V is TRBV20-1 and J is TRBJ2-3, with 9 bases identical to TRBD2. CDR3 length: 17 amino acids. Looked up from germline, CDR1 is DFQATT and CDR2 is SNEGSKA (reference sequence). The V and J ends lost 5 bases and 4 bases, in that order; junction bases with no gene match: 16. The DNA for the CDR3 is TGCAGTGCTCCGCGGGAGACCGGCGGGAGGGTAGCAGATACGCAGTATTTT. Protein product: CSAPRETGGRVADTQYF.

In this sample, this clonotype turned up a few times. The chain is built from TRBV7-2 and TRBJ2-1; 11 nucleotides agree with TRBD2. Per the germline V gene, CDR1 is SGHTA and CDR2 is FQGNSA. The J segment lost 0 bases and the V segment lost 5 bases, leaving 3 bases of the junction unmatched. This CDR3 spans 16 amino acids. The CDR3 DNA reads TGTGCCAGCAGCCAAACTAGCGGGAGCTCCTACAATGAGCAGTTCTTC. The encoded protein is CASSQTSGSSYNEQFF.

The sample holds many counts of this clonotype. V and J are TRBV29-1 and TRBJ1-1; D remains unclear. Trimming removed 3 bases from V and 1 base from J, with 9 bases in between. The CDR3 has 13 amino acids. CDR1 is SQVTM and CDR2 is ANQGSEA in the germline V gene. CDR3 nucleotides: TGCAGCGTTGACTCGCAACCGAACACTGAAGCTTTCTTT. Its protein is CSVDSQPNTEAFF.

This clonotype was seen once. The rearrangement joins TRBV18 to TRBJ2-7; tentatively, D is TRBD1 or TRBD2 (5 bases each). The CDR3 has 13 amino acids. V lost 1 base to trimming and J lost 5 bases, with 9 bases between them. Germline V gene lookup returns CDR1 KGHSH and CDR2 LQKENI. The CDR3 nucleotides are TGTGCCAGCTCACCACAGGGGAGCGACGAGCAGTACTTC. The encoded protein is CASSPQGSDEQYF.

This clonotype was observed a handful of times. The chain is built from TRBV7-8 and TRBJ1-5; 8 nucleotides line up with TRBD1. The germline V gene has CDR1 SGHVS and CDR2 FQNEAQ. Unmatched junction bases numbered 13, after V lost 5 bases and J lost 7 bases. This CDR3 is built from 16 residues. The CDR3 nucleotides read TGTGCCAGCAGCCCCCACAACGGACAGGGTCGACAGCCCCAGCATTTT. This codes for CASSPHNGQGRQPQHF.

The genes are TRBV6-2 or TRBV6-3 and TRBJ2-2; D unresolved. The germline V and J ends were trimmed by 5 bases and 5 bases, with 9 bases remaining between them. The CDR3 extends over 13 amino acids. Germline V lookup: CDR1 MNHEY, CDR2 SVGEGT. The DNA for the CDR3 is TGTGCCAGCAGTGATACCCAAACCGGGGAGCTGTTTTTT. Translating gives CASSDTQTGELFF.

This clonotype was counted only a few times. The chain employs TRBV11-1 and TRBJ2-2; TRBD2 might be the D (5 bases). Germline CDR1 is SGHAT and CDR2 is FQDESV (reference sequence). This CDR3 is built from 15 residues. V lost 3 bases and J lost 0, with 8 bases in between. The chain's CDR3 is CASSFGLANTGELFF. In nucleotides, the CDR3 is TGTGCCAGCAGCTTCGGACTCGCGAACACCGGGGAGCTGTTTTTT.

This chain connects TRBV20-1 to TRBJ2-7, with TRBD2 matching 11 bases. This CDR3 spans 14 amino acids. Germline-derived CDR1 and CDR2 are DFQATT and SNEGSKA (reference sequence). The junction had 8 bases not matched to a gene; V was cut back by 5 bases and J by 5 bases. The CDR3 loop reads CSAVPGLADHEQYF. The CDR3 DNA reads TGCAGTGCTGTGCCGGGACTAGCGGACCACGAGCAGTACTTC.

The V call is TRBV12-3 or TRBV12-4, the J call TRBJ1-4, with D perhaps matching TRBD1 (5 bases). The CDR3 contains 13 residues. Trimming shortened V by 4 bases and J by 7 bases, and 10 bases separated the two germline ends. The CDR3 sequence is CASSSRDREKLFF. In DNA form, the CDR3 reads TGTGCCAGCAGTTCCAGGGACCGTGAAAAACTGTTTTTT.

This clonotype was seen many times. The CDR3 loop reads CSADLSGSADTQYF. The CDR3 DNA sequence: TGCAGCGCTGACCTTAGCGGGAGCGCAGATACGCAGTATTTT. V is TRBV29-1 and J is TRBJ2-3; TRBD2 agrees at 9 bases. The length of the CDR3 is 14 residues. Per the germline V gene, CDR1 is SQVTM and CDR2 is ANQGSEA. J gave up 4 bases and V 7 bases, and 9 bases lay outside the gene matches.

This sequence joins TRBV5-1 and TRBJ2-3, with TRBD1 as a possible D gene (5 bases). The ends were cut back, 2 bases at V and 2 bases at J, with 12 bases in the middle. Germline V gene sequence: CDR1 SGHRS, CDR2 YFSETQ. The CDR3 has 15 amino acids. Here the CDR3 reads CASSFQTGFTDTQYF. DNA for the CDR3: TGCGCCAGCAGCTTCCAAACAGGATTCACAGATACGCAGTATTTT.

This chain links TRBV7-9 with TRBJ2-7; D uncertain. The CDR3 covers 11 residues. The germline V gene encodes CDR1 SEHNR and CDR2 FQNEAQ (reference sequence). Trimming removed 7 bases from V and 3 bases from J, with 7 bases in between. In DNA, the CDR3 is TGTGCCAGCACATCCGGCTACGAGCAGTACTTC. The encoded protein is CASTSGYEQYF.

This clonotype came up a few times. The V call is TRBV12-3 or TRBV12-4, the J call TRBJ2-7, with a possible D match to TRBD1 (6 bases). The CDR3 is 15 residues long. The V and J ends lost 6 bases and 4 bases respectively, with 19 bases between them. The CDR3 sequence is CASSRVGQSLYEQYF. The CDR3 nucleotides are TGTGCCAGCAGCCGAGTCGGACAGAGTTTATACGAGCAGTACTTC.